This T cell receptor (beta chain) came from a study of cytomegalovirus exposure and HLA in healthy donors. This clone was seen a few times. The J segment lost 5 bases and the V segment lost 4 bases, leaving 2 bases of the junction unmatched. Germline CDR1 reads SGHDT; CDR2 reads YYEEEE. The CDR3 runs to 13 residues. PCR amplification relied on 60 Vbeta primers (plus 13 Jbeta primers). Produced via immunoSEQ multiplex PCR; TCRdb's table is partial and in-frame only. The sample contains some 130,000 clones, about 85% of which appear only once. The sequenced sample was PBMCs. The genes are TRBV5-6 and TRBJ1-2; 10 positions match TRBD1. The TCR originated in a boy younger than 18 in good health and CMV-seronegative. The CDR3 sequence: CASSGTGVYGYTF. CDR3 DNA sequence: TGTGCCAGCAGCGGGACAGGGGTTTATGGCTACACCTTC. Drawing the rest from reference TRBV5-6 and TRBJ1-2, the complete variable domain is DAGVTQSPTHLIKTRGQQVTLRCSPKSGHDTVSWYQQALGQGPQFIFQYYEEEERQRGNFPDRFSGHQFPNYSSELNVNALLLGDSALYLCASSGTGVYGYTFGSGTRLTVV.